The T cell receptor (beta chain) described here comes from a study of memory CD4+ T cells and cytomegalovirus serostatus. As for the study in general: Healthy Belgian adult donors included roughly nine CMV-positive and about two dozen CMV-negative people.

Remarks on this clone: Its antigen is undetermined.

Single viable CD3+CD4+CD8-CD45RO+ cells were sorted as the memory CD4+ T cells. Here immunoSEQ multiplex PCR was the method, and the copy in TCRdb shows in-frame clones only, minus some. The repertoire consists of around 45,000 clones, with more than 60% occurring once and the leading ten covering approximately 0.58%. Notes on the study in general: Repertoires predicted CMV serostatus with median bootstrapped AUC of approximately 0.94.

The CDR3 consists of 14 residues. From germline, CDR1 is KGHSH and CDR2 LQKENI. V lost 4 bases and J lost 0, with 7 bases in between. The TCR comes from an adult in good health and CMV-seronegative. The sequencing input was memory CD4+ T cells from blood. The chain carries TRBV18 and TRBJ2-1; D is unresolved. CDR3 in amino acids: CASSRDNSYNEQFF. The CDR3 nucleotides are TGTGCCAGCTCACGAGACAACTCCTACAATGAGCAGTTCTTC.